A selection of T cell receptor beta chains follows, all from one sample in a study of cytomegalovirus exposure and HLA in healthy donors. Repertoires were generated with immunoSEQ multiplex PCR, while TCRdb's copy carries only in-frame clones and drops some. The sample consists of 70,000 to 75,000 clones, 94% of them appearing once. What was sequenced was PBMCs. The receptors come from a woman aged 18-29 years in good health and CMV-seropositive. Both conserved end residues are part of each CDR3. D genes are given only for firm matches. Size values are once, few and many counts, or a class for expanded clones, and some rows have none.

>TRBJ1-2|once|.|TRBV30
CAWSVPRQERNYGYTF
TGTGCCTGGAGTGTACCTCGACAGGAGCGAAACTATGGCTACACCTTC
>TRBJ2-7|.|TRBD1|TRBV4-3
CASSQDTGTGDPYF
TGCGCCAGCAGCCAAGATACCGGGACAGGGGATCCTTACTTC
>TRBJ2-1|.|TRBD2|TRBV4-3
CASSQAGTSGNNEQFF
TGCGCCAGCAGCCAAGCCGGGACTAGCGGGAACAATGAGCAGTTCTTC
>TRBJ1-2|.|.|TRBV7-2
CASSLPGGGYGYTF
TGTGCCAGCAGCCTCCCCGGTGGAGGTTACGGCTACACCTTC
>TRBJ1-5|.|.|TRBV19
CATLNTVSNQPQHF
TGTGCCACCCTAAATACTGTTAGCAATCAGCCCCAGCATTTT
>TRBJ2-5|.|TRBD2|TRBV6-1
CASSGLAGGQTQYF
TGTGCCAGCAGTGGACTAGCGGGGGGTCAAACCCAGTACTTC
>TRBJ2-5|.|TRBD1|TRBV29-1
CSVGTGKETQYF
TGCAGCGTCGGGACAGGGAAAGAGACCCAGTACTTC
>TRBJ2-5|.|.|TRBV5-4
CASSSPQAGLGGTQYF
TGTGCCAGCAGCTCCCCTCAGGCAGGGTTGGGGGGGACCCAGTACTTC
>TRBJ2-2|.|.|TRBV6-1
CAGGGPRDTGELFF
TGTGCCGGGGGGGGCCCCCGGGACACCGGGGAGCTGTTTTTT
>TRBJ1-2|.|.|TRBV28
CASSRTAAYGYTF
TGTGCCAGCAGTAGGACTGCCGCCTATGGCTACACCTTC
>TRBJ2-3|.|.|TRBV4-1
CASSQAEALGTDTQYF
TGCGCCAGCAGCCAAGCCGAGGCCCTTGGGACAGATACGCAGTATTTT
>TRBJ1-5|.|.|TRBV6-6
CASSYSLGDSQPQHF
TGTGCCAGCAGTTACTCGTTAGGGGATAGTCAGCCCCAGCATTTT
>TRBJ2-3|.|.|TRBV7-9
CASSLASTSTDTQYF
TGTGCCAGCAGTTTAGCGTCTACTAGCACAGATACGCAGTATTTT
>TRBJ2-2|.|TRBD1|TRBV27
CASSVGTGGAGELFF
TGTGCCAGCAGTGTAGGGACAGGGGGCGCCGGGGAGCTGTTTTTT
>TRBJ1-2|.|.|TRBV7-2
CASSSSGGANYGYTF
TGTGCCAGCAGCTCGTCTGGGGGGGCTAACTATGGCTACACCTTC
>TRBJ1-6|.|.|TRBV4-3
CASSQEKLGSSYNSPLHF
TGCGCCAGCAGCCAAGAGAAACTCGGTAGCTCCTATAATTCACCCCTCCACTTT
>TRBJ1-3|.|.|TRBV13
CASSLNGDISGNTIYF
TGTGCCAGCAGCTTAAATGGGGACATCTCTGGAAACACCATATATTTT
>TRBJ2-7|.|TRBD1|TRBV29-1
CSAGTGDSYEQYF
TGCAGCGCTGGGACAGGGGACTCCTACGAGCAGTACTTC
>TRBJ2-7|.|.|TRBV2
CASSEDEGMITLLYF
TGTGCCAGCAGTGAAGACGAGGGTATGATCACTCTACTGTACTTC
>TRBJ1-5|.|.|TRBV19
CASTPNVGGPQPQHF
TGTGCCAGTACCCCAAACGTCGGGGGACCTCAGCCCCAGCATTTT
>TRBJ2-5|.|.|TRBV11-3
CASSLGVPTGAQETQYF
TGTGCCAGCAGCTTAGGCGTACCGACAGGAGCCCAAGAGACCCAGTACTTC
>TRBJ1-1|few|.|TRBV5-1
CASSSLTGDVTEAFF
TGCGCCAGCAGCTCCCTGACGGGGGACGTCACTGAAGCTTTCTTT
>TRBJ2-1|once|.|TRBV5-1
CASSLEGRDNEQFF
TGCGCCAGCAGCTTGGAAGGCAGGGACAATGAGCAGTTCTTC
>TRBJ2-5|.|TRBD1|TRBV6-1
CASSDARGRGETQYF
TGTGCCAGCAGTGACGCGAGGGGGCGCGGAGAGACCCAGTACTTC
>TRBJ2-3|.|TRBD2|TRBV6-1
CASSLAGTTDTQYF
TGTGCCAGCAGCCTAGCGGGAACCACAGATACGCAGTATTTT
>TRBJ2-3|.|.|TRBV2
CASSVIGVVTDTQYF
TGTGCCAGCAGTGTTATAGGGGTTGTCACAGATACGCAGTATTTT
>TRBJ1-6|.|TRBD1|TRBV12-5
CASGLVLTGDNSPLHF
TGTGCTAGTGGTTTGGTACTAACAGGGGATAATTCACCCCTCCACTTT
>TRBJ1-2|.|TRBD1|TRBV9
CASSVGQGNYGYTF
TGTGCCAGCAGCGTGGGACAGGGTAACTATGGCTACACCTTC
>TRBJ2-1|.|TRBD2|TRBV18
CASSIGTSGSYNEQFF
TGTGCCAGCTCAATCGGGACTAGCGGATCCTACAATGAGCAGTTCTTC
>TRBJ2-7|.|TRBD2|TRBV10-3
CATTLAGGVGYGYEQYF
TGTGCCACCACACTAGCGGGGGGGGTGGGATATGGCTACGAGCAGTACTTC